This T cell receptor (beta chain) is from a study of a mutant IDH1 vaccine in newly diagnosed glioma. Trimming removed 5 bases at V and 2 bases at J, with 15 bases between. The CDR3 length is 15 residues. CDR1 is LNHDA and CDR2 is SQIVND in the germline V gene (reference sequence). Time point noted: week 23, last vaccination. Alongside topical imiquimod, each dose of vaccine comprised 300 ug of mutant IDH1 20-mer peptide. In this sample, this clone turned up a few times. Its matching antigen is unknown. This table comes from immunoSEQ multiplex PCR, and its TCRdb copy is limited to in-frame clones, with some not included. The sample yields tens of thousands of clones, around 93% seen once. Study-wide results and limits: Vaccine-induced immune responses were detected in approximately 92% of patients.

The TCR sequence derives from a man between 45 and 60 years old with glioma. The sample here was PBMCs, taken from a glioma patient whose treatment included an IDH1 peptide vaccine. The V call is TRBV19, the J call TRBJ2-5; D is possibly TRBD1 (6 bases). The CDR3 sequence: CASSRQVGAQETQYF. For the CDR3, the DNA is TGTGCCAGTAGTCGACAGGTCGGCGCACAAGAGACCCAGTACTTC.